This is a list of T cell receptor beta chains from one sample in a study of radiotherapy plus CTLA-4 blockade in lung cancer. This table comes from immunoSEQ multiplex PCR, and its TCRdb copy is limited to in-frame clones, with some not included. The data hold more than 90,000 clones, with more than 75% observed a single time. Source: peripheral blood, taken from a patient treated with radiotherapy plus ipilimumab. The receptors originated from a human donor with non-small cell lung cancer that progressed on radiotherapy plus ipilimumab. Some clones in this sample may be carry-over from other donors' samples. Both conserved end residues are part of each CDR3. The order of the fields is V gene, J gene, clone size, D gene, CDR3 DNA, CDR3 protein. The D gene is left open where the match is weak. The size of a clone is reported for some rows only, either as once, few or many, or as a class for expanded clones.

TRBV11-2	TRBJ2-7	-	TRBD1	TGTGCCAGCAGCAGATGGACAGGCGACAAGCAGTACTTC	CASSRWTGDKQYF
TRBV19	TRBJ2-7	few	-	TGTGCCAGTAGTATAGGACGTAGTAGCGAGCAGTACTTC	CASSIGRSSEQYF
TRBV5-1	TRBJ1-3	-	TRBD1	TGCGCCAGCAGCTTACTGACAGGGGAAAACACCATATATTTT	CASSLLTGENTIYF
TRBV4-1	TRBJ2-1	once	-	TGCGCCAGCAGCCTAAGGGATGAGCAGTTCTTC	CASSLRDEQFF
TRBV6-6	TRBJ1-1	-	-	TGTGCCAGCGGGTTGGAGGACACTGAAGCTTTCTTT	CASGLEDTEAFF
TRBV5-4	TRBJ1-1	-	-	TGTGCCAGCAGCTTGGATCATGAAGCTTTCTTT	CASSLDHEAFF
TRBV2	TRBJ1-3	-	-	TGTGCCAGCAGGTTTAGCGGGTCTGGAAACACCATATATTTT	CASRFSGSGNTIYF
TRBV5-4	TRBJ1-3	few	-	TGTGCCAGCAGCTTGCCGGCCGACAGCTCTGGAAACACCATATATTTT	CASSLPADSSGNTIYF
TRBV2	TRBJ1-2	once	TRBD1	TGTGCCAGCAGTTATCGACAGGGTGGCTATGGCTACACCTTC	CASSYRQGGYGYTF
TRBV28	TRBJ2-2	-	-	TGTGCCAGCAGTCCTTCTCTCAACACCGGGGAGCTGTTTTTT	CASSPSLNTGELFF
TRBV19	TRBJ2-5	-	-	TGTGCCAGTAGCCCACATGGGACGTTAGACTCGAAGACCCAGTACTTC	CASSPHGTLDSKTQYF
TRBV7-7	TRBJ2-7	-	-	TGTGCTAGCAGCCCCGATAGGGGGGCCGAGCAGTACTTC	CASSPDRGAEQYF
TRBV7-9	TRBJ2-7	-	-	TGTGCCAGCAGCTTCTTCGCGGAGCAGTACTTC	CASSFFAEQYF
TRBV4-3	TRBJ2-1	-	-	TGCGCCAGCAGCCAGCTTACCAGCAATGAGCAGTTCTTC	CASSQLTSNEQFF
TRBV4-2	TRBJ2-2	-	-	TGTGCCAGCAGATCCGGGACAAACACCGGGGAGCTGTTTTTT	CASRSGTNTGELFF
TRBV28	TRBJ1-3	-	-	TGTGCCAGCAGTCGACACTCTGGAAACACCATATATTTT	CASSRHSGNTIYF
TRBV6-6	TRBJ1-4	-	-	TGTGCCAGCAGGGCAGGGCTTATTGAAAAACTGTTTTTT	CASRAGLIEKLFF
TRBV11-2	TRBJ2-7	-	-	TGTGCCAGCAGCTTATACCCAGACGTAGGGATAGTCGACGAGCAGTACTTC	CASSLYPDVGIVDEQYF
TRBV19	TRBJ1-5	few	-	TGTGCCAGTAGGACGGAGTTTAATAGCAATCAGCCCCAGCATTTT	CASRTEFNSNQPQHF
TRBV5-1	TRBJ2-1	-	TRBD1	TGCGCCAGTACCAGGGACAGCTACAATGAGCAGTTCTTC	CASTRDSYNEQFF
TRBV9	TRBJ2-3	-	TRBD2	TGTGCCAGCAGCGTAGGGGGTAGCGGGGTCCCCACAGATACGCAGTATTTT	CASSVGGSGVPTDTQYF
TRBV4-1	TRBJ2-3	-	-	TGCGCCAGCAGCCAAGAGGCGGGAGATACGCAGTATTTT	CASSQEAGDTQYF
TRBV7-9	TRBJ1-1	-	TRBD1	TGTGCCAGCGGTGGGACAGGGGGCCATTACACTGAAGCTTTCTTT	CASGGTGGHYTEAFF
TRBV27	TRBJ1-5	-	-	TGTGCCAGCAGTTTAGGGTTCCATAGGCAGGGTCAGCCCCAGCATTTT	CASSLGFHRQGQPQHF
TRBV4-2	TRBJ2-6	-	TRBD2	TGTGCCAGCAGCCCTTCGGGCGGGGGGCACTCTGGCGCCAACGTCCTGACTTTC	CASSPSGGGHSGANVLTF
TRBV4-3	TRBJ1-2	-	TRBD1	TGCGCCAGCAGCCCGGGACAGAGAGACTATGGCTACACCTTC	CASSPGQRDYGYTF
TRBV7-9	TRBJ1-1	-	TRBD1	TGTGCCAGCAGCTTCCAACAGGGGGATACTGAAGCTTTCTTT	CASSFQQGDTEAFF
TRBV13	TRBJ2-3	-	TRBD2	TGTGCCAGCAGCCCACCACTAGCGGGGATCACAGATACGCAGTATTTT	CASSPPLAGITDTQYF
TRBV27	TRBJ1-2	-	TRBD1	TGTGCCAGCAGTTCAATTGGGACAGGGCTAAACTATGGCTACACCTTC	CASSSIGTGLNYGYTF
TRBV7-3	TRBJ2-1	-	TRBD1	TGTGCCAGCAGCTTAGTAGGACAGGGCGGTGAGCAGTTCTTC	CASSLVGQGGEQFF
TRBV7-3	TRBJ2-7	-	TRBD1	TGTGCCAGCAGCTTAATGGGGACAGGGAACCACGAGCAGTACTTC	CASSLMGTGNHEQYF
TRBV5-1	TRBJ1-6	-	TRBD1	TGCGCCAGCAGCTGGAGGACAGGGGAAGGGGGTTCACCCCTCCACTTT	CASSWRTGEGGSPLHF
TRBV6-5	TRBJ2-5	-	TRBD2	TGTGCCAGCACCAAAAGCGGGGGGGCACGGGAGACCCAGTACTTC	CASTKSGGARETQYF
TRBV18	TRBJ1-5	once	-	TGTGCCAGCTCACCCGGGGGTTTTGATCAGCCCCAGCATTTT	CASSPGGFDQPQHF
TRBV5-1	TRBJ2-7	-	TRBD1	TGCGCCAGCAGCTTAATACCGACAGGGATCTCCTACGAGCAGTACTTC	CASSLIPTGISYEQYF
TRBV18	TRBJ2-7	-	-	TGTGCCAGCTCACCAGGGGATAGTCAGTACTTC	CASSPGDSQYF
TRBV9	TRBJ1-1	-	-	TGTGCCAGCAGCGTAGGGGGGGTCTCTACTGAAGCTTTCTTT	CASSVGGVSTEAFF
TRBV7-9	TRBJ2-3	-	TRBD2	TGTGCCAGCAGCTTATCGAGCGGGGGGATGTATTTT	CASSLSSGGMYF
TRBV10-3	TRBJ1-1	-	TRBD1	TGTGCCATCGGAACAGGGGGAAACCCAGGCACTGAAGCTTTCTTT	CAIGTGGNPGTEAFF
TRBV28	TRBJ1-5	-	-	TGTGCCAGTGACCCTGACGGCCAGGGGAGCAATCAGCCCCAGCATTTT	CASDPDGQGSNQPQHF
TRBV7-2	TRBJ1-2	-	-	TGTGCCAGCAGCTTAGGGGTCGGCCCCTATGGCTACACCTTC	CASSLGVGPYGYTF
TRBV15	TRBJ2-2	-	TRBD1	TGTGCCACCAGCAGGCGACAGGGGACCACCGGGGAGCTGTTTTTT	CATSRRQGTTGELFF
TRBV5-1	TRBJ1-6	-	-	TGCGCCAGCAGCTTGGACAGGGCGAATTCACCCCTCCACTTT	CASSLDRANSPLHF
TRBV2	TRBJ1-4	-	-	TGTGCCAGCAGTGACCCGGGACAAGCTGATGAAAAACTGTTTTTT	CASSDPGQADEKLFF
TRBV6-6	TRBJ1-6	few	-	TGTGCCAGCAGTTACCCACCGGGGATACCCAATTCACCCCTCCACTTT	CASSYPPGIPNSPLHF
TRBV2	TRBJ1-4	-	TRBD1	TGTGCCACCACCCGCCAGGGGGCGAAAAGCGAAAAACTGTTTTTT	CATTRQGAKSEKLFF
TRBV5-6	TRBJ2-2	-	-	TGTGCCAGCAACTTGGATTGGGGGCCGAACACCGGGGAGCTGTTTTTT	CASNLDWGPNTGELFF
TRBV19	TRBJ2-7	-	TRBD2	TGTGCCAGTAGTTCCCCCGGGACTAGCTTCTACGAGCAGTACTTC	CASSSPGTSFYEQYF
TRBV7-2	TRBJ2-7	-	TRBD2	TGTGCCAGCAGCTTACGCGGGCGGGGGGGCCGCGACGAGCAGTACTTC	CASSLRGRGGRDEQYF